This T cell receptor beta chain was profiled in a study of human T cells and chemical hapten exposure. The CDR3 is 12 amino acids. Trimming shortened V by 3 bases and J by 6 bases, and 3 bases separated the two germline ends. Germline V gives CDR1 LGHNA, CDR2 YSLEER. Study-wide findings and caveats: Correlating positively with patch test score were the PT1 expanded TCR counts.

Concerning this clonotype itself: Its antigen is not known.

Each CDR3 protein is one row after TCRdb ran MiXCR on the RACE reads. The table includes 250,000 or so distinct CDR3 sequences, roughly 8.9% detected once. Time point specified: pre-sensitization, week 0. Treatment given: therapeutic diphenylcyclopropenone sensitization with weekly scalp DPC. The sequence was obtained from a woman between 35 and 50 years old with alopecia areata. Some clones in this sample may be carry-over from other donors' samples. Sequencing was performed on whole blood, taken in connection with sensitization to the hapten diphenylcyclopropenone (DPC). The chain has TRBV4-3 and TRBJ1-6; D gene unclear. CDR3 bases: TGCGCCAGCAGCCAGCTTAATTCACCCCTCCACTTT. It yields the protein CASSQLNSPLHF.